This TCR beta chain was identified in a study of beta chain features in type 1 diabetes. Germline CDR1 LNHDA, CDR2 SQIVND (reference sequence). The CDR3 loop spans 15 amino acids. V gave up 3 bases and J gave up 4 bases, with 16 bases separating them. Expressed TCRB transcripts were sequenced after all isolated RNA was converted to cDNA. Clones were sequenced by immunoSEQ multiplex PCR, and TCRdb holds only the in-frame ones, with some missing. The table has 330,000 or so clones, less than 15% seen once. This clone was counted ten times or more. V is TRBV19 and J is TRBJ2-7; maybe TRBD2 (6 bases). The sample comprised central memory CD4+ T cells from blood. This clonotype originated in a young man in good health. CDR3 sequence: CASSIAAGTLYEQYF. The DNA of the CDR3 is TGTGCCAGTAGTATCGCCGCCGGGACTCTTTACGAGCAGTACTTC. The variable domain in full, with the rest retrieved from reference TRBV19 and TRBJ2-7, is DGGITQSPKYLFRKEGQNVTLSCEQNLNHDAMYWYRQDPGQGLRLIYYSQIVNDFQKGDIAEGYSVSREKKESFPLTVTSAQKNPTAFYLCASSIAAGTLYEQYFGPGTRLTVT.